This T cell receptor beta chain was identified in a study of cytomegalovirus exposure and HLA in healthy donors. The study ran its PCR with 60 Vbeta and 13 Jbeta primers. TCRdb's copy holds only in-frame clones and misses some; the assay was immunoSEQ multiplex PCR. The table records 85,000 to 110,000 clones, around 61% of them present only once. The CDR3 consists of 18 residues. V lost 5 bases to trimming and J lost 0 bases, with 17 bases between them. CDR1 and CDR2 (germline): MGHRA, YSYEKL. Sequencing used PBMCs. The rearrangement uses TRBV4-1 and TRBJ2-6, with D maybe TRBD1 (6 bases). The source is a woman in her fifties or sixties in good health and CMV-seronegative. In DNA, the CDR3 is TGCGCCAGCAGCTACCCCGGGACATCGATCTCTGGGGCCAACGTCCTGACTTTC. Amino acid sequence: CASSYPGTSISGANVLTF.